These 25 T cell receptor beta chains came from one sample sequenced in a study of blood T cell repertoires in COVID-19. Generated by immunoSEQ multiplex PCR, the TCRdb table keeps only in-frame clones and is missing some. The sample yields 90,000 to 120,000 clones, more than 70% seen once. Sequenced material: peripheral blood. These TCRs come from a man in his sixties or seventies with acute or convalescent COVID-19.

The chain carries TRBV7-3 and TRBJ1-5; TRBD1 is a possible D gene (5 bases). V lost 9 bases, J lost 3 bases, and 18 bases lay in between. The CDR3 is 15 residues long. Germline loops: CDR1 SGHTA, CDR2 FQGTGA. CDR3 nucleotides: TGTGCCAGGGAGGGGCCTCCGTGGTCCAATCAGCCCCAGCATTTT. Protein product: CAREGPPWSNQPQHF.

The V and J genes are TRBV21-1 and TRBJ2-5; the table's D call TRBD2 went unverified against the DNA. TRBV21-1 is given as a pseudogene. The CDR3 extends over 16 amino acids. The CDR3 region is CASSKRTSGNQETQYF. In DNA, the CDR3 is TGTGCCAGCAGCAAGAGGACTAGCGGCAACCAAGAGACCCAGTACTTC.

The J gene is TRBJ1-5, the V gene TRBV6-5; D is perhaps TRBD1 (5 bases). Trimming removed 6 bases from V and 2 bases from J, with 8 bases in between. Germline CDR1 MNHEY, CDR2 SVGAGI. The CDR3 is 13 residues long. CDR3: CASRLRGNQPQHF. The CDR3 bases are TGTGCCAGCAGGCTCAGGGGCAATCAGCCCCAGCATTTT.

The chain joins TRBV7-2 to TRBJ1-4, with D uncertain. Looked up from germline, CDR1 is SGHTA and CDR2 is FQGNSA. This CDR3 spans 15 amino acids. V was clipped by 2 bases and J by 8 bases, with 15 bases between them. The CDR3 DNA reads TGTGCCAGCAGCTTAAATGCCGAAGGAGGGGAAAAACTGTTTTTT. Encoded protein: CASSLNAEGGEKLFF.

The gene calls are TRBV5-1 and TRBJ2-5; no definite D call. V lost 0 bases to trimming and J lost 5 bases, with 14 bases between them. CDR3 length: 15 amino acids. The germline V gene encodes CDR1 SGHRS and CDR2 YFSETQ. The CDR3 DNA sequence: TGCGCCAGCAGCTTGGAGACCACCTCCAGGGAGACCCAGTACTTC. Translated, it gives CASSLETTSRETQYF.

The chain is built from TRBV19 and TRBJ1-5; the D gene is possibly TRBD1 (5 bases). This CDR3 spans 14 amino acids. The germline CDR1 and CDR2 sequences are LNHDA and SQIVND (reference sequence). With 2 bases removed from V and 4 bases from J, the gap between germline ends came to 9 bases. CDR3: CASSILTANQPQHF. The CDR3 DNA reads as TGTGCCAGTAGTATATTGACAGCGAATCAGCCCCAGCATTTT. The whole variable domain, remainder taken from reference TRBV19 and TRBJ1-5, is DGGITQSPKYLFRKEGQNVTLSCEQNLNHDAMYWYRQDPGQGLRLIYYSQIVNDFQKGDIAEGYSVSREKKESFPLTVTSAQKNPTAFYLCASSILTANQPQHFGDGTRLSIL.

V is TRBV6-6 and J is TRBJ1-2, with D perhaps TRBD1 (6 bases). V was trimmed by 10 bases and J by 2 bases, leaving 17 bases between them. Germline-derived CDR1 and CDR2 are MNHNY and SVGAGI (reference sequence). The CDR3 contains 14 residues. This CDR3 reads CANREQGLNYGYTF. The CDR3 bases are TGTGCCAATAGGGAACAGGGCTTAAACTATGGCTACACCTTC.

V is TRBV12-5 and J is TRBJ1-5, with D unresolved. The CDR3 sequence is 14 residues long. The germline V and J ends were trimmed by 6 bases and 5 bases, with 14 bases remaining between them. CDR1 and CDR2 from the germline V gene are LGHNT and FRNRAP. The CDR3 nucleotides are TGTGCTAGTGGCCCCGGGGTGGAGCATCAGCCCCAGCATTTT. Protein: CASGPGVEHQPQHF.

CDR3 loop: CASLDRVGYGYTF. As DNA, the CDR3 is TGTGCCAGCTTGGACAGGGTTGGGTATGGCTACACCTTC. The chain carries TRBV25-1 and TRBJ1-2; 8 positions match TRBD1. The V gene's germline CDR1 is MGHDK and CDR2 SYGVNS. The trim removed 8 bases at V and 5 bases at J, leaving 7 bases unmatched. The CDR3 runs 13 residues.

The gene calls are TRBV27 and TRBJ1-1; D possibly corresponds to TRBD1 (5 bases). The CDR3 spans 13 residues. The germline V gene encodes CDR1 MNHEY and CDR2 SMNVEV (reference sequence). The germline V and J ends were trimmed by 5 bases and 6 bases, with 13 bases remaining between them. The DNA of the CDR3 is TGTGCCAGCAGTGTTTACCCAGGGTCTGAAGCTTTCTTT. This translates into CASSVYPGSEAFF.

The rearrangement joins TRBV5-4 to TRBJ2-4; possible D gene TRBD1, 5 bases. Per germline, CDR1 SGHNT and CDR2 YYREEE (reference sequence). The CDR3 has 15 residues. V dropped 2 bases and J dropped 1 base, with 10 bases sitting between them. Here the CDR3 reads CASSLEQGAKNIQYF. In DNA, the CDR3 is TGTGCCAGCAGCTTAGAGCAGGGTGCCAAAAACATTCAGTACTTC.

This clone was picked up a small number of times. The V gene is TRBV6-5, the J gene TRBJ1-6; a weak D match, TRBD1 (5 bases). In germline, CDR1 is MNHEY, CDR2 SVGAGI. Deletions cut 4 bases from V and 2 bases from J, with 9 bases between. This CDR3 is 15 amino acids long. The CDR3 region is CASSSPQAYNSPLHF. CDR3 nucleotide sequence: TGTGCCAGCAGTTCCCCACAGGCCTATAATTCACCCCTCCACTTT.

V gene TRBV19 combines with J gene TRBJ1-4; D might be TRBD1 (6 bases). V was shortened by 6 bases and J by 11 bases, with 16 bases between the two germline ends. There are 13 residues in the CDR3. Germline-derived CDR1 and CDR2 are LNHDA and SQIVND (reference sequence). This chain's CDR3 is CASSTQGNSKLFF. In DNA form, the CDR3 reads TGTGCCAGTAGCACACAGGGAAATAGCAAACTGTTTTTT.

J is TRBJ2-1 and V is TRBV7-2; D remains unclear. The CDR3 runs to 14 residues. Trimming left V 1 base short and J 7 bases short, with 11 bases between. In germline, CDR1 is SGHTA, CDR2 FQGNSA. CDR3: CASSLGSIINEQFF. DNA for the CDR3: TGTGCCAGCAGCTTAGGTAGTATAATAAATGAGCAGTTCTTC.

V is TRBV19 and J is TRBJ1-4; 9 nucleotides agree with TRBD1. The V segment lost 5 bases and the J segment 8 bases; nucleotides outside the gene matches: 9. Germline V gene sequence: CDR1 LNHDA, CDR2 SQIVND (reference sequence). The CDR3 is made up of 15 amino acids. The CDR3 sequence: CASSSDRGPEEKLFF. In nucleotides, the CDR3 is TGTGCCAGTAGTTCGGACAGGGGACCAGAGGAAAAACTGTTTTTT.

The chain has TRBV27 and TRBJ1-4, with D perhaps TRBD1 (5 bases). Germline lookup yields CDR1 MNHEY and CDR2 SMNVEV (reference sequence). This CDR3 comprises 15 residues. Trimming took 6 bases from V and 5 from J, leaving 16 bases between them. The CDR3 coding sequence is TGTGCCAGCAGGGGGGGGACGGTCCCGAATGAAAAACTGTTTTTT. This translates into CASRGGTVPNEKLFF.

The V and J genes are TRBV10-3 and TRBJ1-3; 7 positions match TRBD1. Germline loops: CDR1 ENHRY, CDR2 SYGVKD. Trimming removed 9 bases from V and 2 bases from J; junction bases left unmatched: 7. The CDR3 runs to 14 residues. CDR3 nucleotides: TGTGCCATTCGCGCCGACAGGGCTGGAAACACCATATATTTT. Protein: CAIRADRAGNTIYF.

V is TRBV19 and J is TRBJ2-1; 10 positions agree with TRBD2. Germline V gene sequence: CDR1 LNHDA, CDR2 SQIVND (reference sequence). V dropped 5 bases and J dropped 3; count of bases not matched to a gene: 7. The CDR3 consists of 16 residues. CDR3 region: CASSLLAGGLYNEQFF. CDR3 nucleotides: TGTGCCAGTAGTCTCTTAGCGGGGGGACTCTACAATGAGCAGTTCTTC.

The chain couples TRBV4-2 to TRBJ1-1; D gene ambiguous. Germline V gene data show CDR1 as LGHNA and CDR2 as YNFKEQ. V was cut by 0 bases and J by 1 base, with 9 bases left in between. This CDR3 spans 15 amino acids. The CDR3 DNA reads TGTGCCAGCAGCCAAGAGGTCGCGAAGAACACTGAAGCTTTCTTT. Protein sequence: CASSQEVAKNTEAFF.

The V call is TRBV12-3 or TRBV12-4, the J call TRBJ2-1, with D hard to call. The CDR3 is 13 residues long. V was pared by 2 bases and J by 5 bases, with 7 bases between. The CDR3 DNA is TGTGCCAGCAGTTTACAGGCAGACAATGAGCAGTTCTTC. This translates into CASSLQADNEQFF.

This clone was observed a handful of times. The chain links TRBV19 to TRBJ2-2, with D perhaps TRBD2 (5 bases). Per the germline V gene, CDR1 is LNHDA and CDR2 is SQIVND (reference sequence). The CDR3 consists of 13 residues. V lost 4 bases, J lost 5 bases, and 8 bases lay in between. The CDR3 bases are TGTGCCAGTAGTAAAGGGAGAACCGGGGAGCTGTTTTTT. Protein product: CASSKGRTGELFF.

The chain carries TRBV5-4 and TRBJ2-5; D is unclear. CDR1 is SGHNT and CDR2 is YYREEE in the germline V gene (reference sequence). Trimming cost V 1 base and J 3 bases, with 7 bases left between them. The CDR3 spans 13 residues. The CDR3 region has the DNA TGTGCCAGCAGCTTGAACGGAGAAGAGACCCAGTACTTC. Translating it yields CASSLNGEETQYF.

The gene calls are TRBV5-1 and TRBJ2-5; weak D call: TRBD1 (6 bases). Germline CDR1 SGHRS, CDR2 YFSETQ. This CDR3 is built from 15 residues. Trimming removed 2 bases from V and 2 bases from J, with 13 bases in between. The CDR3 nucleotides are TGCGCCAGCAGCTTAGAAAGCAGGGGTCAAGAGACCCAGTACTTC. It codes for CASSLESRGQETQYF.

The rearrangement uses TRBV6-1 and TRBJ2-2, with D perhaps TRBD1 (5 bases). The CDR3 loop spans 15 amino acids. CDR1 is MNHNS and CDR2 is SASEGT in the germline V gene. V dropped 2 bases and J dropped 5 bases, with 12 bases sitting between them. DNA of the CDR3: TGTGCCAGCAGTGAACTAACCGCAGGGACCGGGGAGCTGTTTTTT. Translating it yields CASSELTAGTGELFF.

This chain links TRBV5-1 with TRBJ1-1; 10 bases agree with TRBD1. The V and J ends lost 4 bases and 4 bases, in that order; junction bases with no gene match: 10. The germline V gene has CDR1 SGHRS and CDR2 YFSETQ. The length of the CDR3 is 16 residues. The CDR3 DNA follows: TGCGCCAGCAGCGGCCCCGGGACAGGGGACTCCACTGAAGCTTTCTTT. Translation gives CASSGPGTGDSTEAFF. Looking up the rest from reference TRBV5-1 and TRBJ1-1 gives the full variable domain: KAGVTQTPRYLIKTRGQQVTLSCSPISGHRSVSWYQQTPGQGLQFLFEYFSETQRNKGNFPGRFSGRQFSNSRSEMNVSTLELGDSALYLCASSGPGTGDSTEAFFGQGTRLTVV.